A selection of T cell receptor beta chains follows, all from one sample in a study of T cell changes during pregnancy in multiple sclerosis. Profiled with immunoSEQ multiplex PCR; TCRdb holds only in-frame clones, not every one. The repertoire holds just over 15,000 clones, with around 83% as singletons. The sequencing used CD8+ T cells from peripheral blood mononuclear cells, collected after pregnancy. The receptors shown here come from a female donor in good health, enrolled as a control in a pregnancy study. Both conserved end residues are part of each CDR3. D genes are given only for firm matches. Not all rows give a size; the values are once, few, many and, for expanded clones, a class.

V	J	size	D	DNA	CDR3
TRBV6-4	TRBJ2-3	.	.	TGTGCCAGCAGTGCCCGGGGAAGCACAGATACGCAGTATTTT	CASSARGSTDTQYF
TRBV4-1	TRBJ2-7	.	TRBD1	TGCGCCAGCAGCCCCGGGACAGGGGACGCCGACCTCTTCTACGAGCAGTACTTC	CASSPGTGDADLFYEQYF
TRBV23-1	TRBJ1-1	once	.	TGCGCCAGCAGTCAATCCCGGGGAGGGCACACTGAAGCTTTCTTT	CASSQSRGGHTEAFF
TRBV7-9	TRBJ2-5	.	TRBD2	TGTGCCAGCAGCTCTCGAGCGGGGGGACAAGAGACCCAGTACTTC	CASSSRAGGQETQYF
TRBV9	TRBJ2-1	.	TRBD1	TGTGCCAGCAGCTACCCGATCCAGGGGGCACCGACCAATGAGCAGTTCTTC	CASSYPIQGAPTNEQFF
TRBV30	TRBJ1-2	.	TRBD1	TGTGCCTGGAGTGGACTAACAGGGGATCTTAATGGCTACACCTTC	CAWSGLTGDLNGYTF
TRBV6-4	TRBJ2-1	.	TRBD1	TGTGCCAGCAGTGTGGACAGGGGAGGGAATGAGCAGTTCTTC	CASSVDRGGNEQFF
TRBV29-1	TRBJ1-2	.	TRBD1	TGCAGCGTTGAGGCGGGGACAGATCGTGGCTACACCTTC	CSVEAGTDRGYTF
TRBV9	TRBJ2-3	.	.	TGTGCCAGCAGCGAAAGCGGCAGCACAGATACGCAGTATTTT	CASSESGSTDTQYF
TRBV5-6	TRBJ2-1	.	TRBD1	TGTGCCAGCAGCTTAGGGACAGGCCGGCCTGAGCAGTTCTTC	CASSLGTGRPEQFF
TRBV7-8	TRBJ2-1	.	TRBD2	TGTGCCAGCAGCTTAATAGCGGGAGATCGGAATGAGCAGTTCTTC	CASSLIAGDRNEQFF
TRBV25-1	TRBJ2-1	.	TRBD2	TGTGCCAGCAGTAGGACTAGCGCATCCTCCTACAATGAGCAGTTCTTC	CASSRTSASSYNEQFF
TRBV6-5	TRBJ2-2	.	TRBD1	TGTGCCAGCGGGTGGACAGGGGGCGGAAGGGAGCTGTTTTTT	CASGWTGGGRELFF
TRBV4-2	TRBJ2-3	once	TRBD2	TGTGCCAGCAGCCCCTCCGGGACTAGCGGGAGGGCCCTCGTAACAGATACGCAGTATTTT	CASSPSGTSGRALVTDTQYF
TRBV4-2	TRBJ2-2	.	.	TGTGCCAGCAGTCATGGGAGGGGGGCGAACACCGGGGAGCTGTTTTTT	CASSHGRGANTGELFF
TRBV6-1	TRBJ2-1	medium-sized	TRBD2	TGTGCCACCCAACTAGCGGGAGAGTCGGATGAGCAGTTCTTC	CATQLAGESDEQFF
TRBV11-2	TRBJ2-1	.	TRBD1	TGTGCCAGCAGACATAGGCTGGGACAGGGTTTTAATGAGCAGTTCTTC	CASRHRLGQGFNEQFF
TRBV6-4	TRBJ2-2	.	TRBD2	TGTGCCAGCTCGGGAGGGGCCACCGGGGAGCTGTTTTTT	CASSGGATGELFF
TRBV14	TRBJ2-3	.	TRBD2	TGTGCCAGCAGCCTGGGACTAGCGGGAGCAAAGGGTACGCAGTATTTT	CASSLGLAGAKGTQYF
TRBV5-1	TRBJ2-1	.	.	TGCGCCAGCAGCCTGGACGGGAGCTCCTACAATGAGCAGTTCTTC	CASSLDGSSYNEQFF
TRBV7-2	TRBJ2-7	.	TRBD2	TGTGCCAGCAGCTTAGGGCTAGCGGGATCCTACGAGCAGTACTTC	CASSLGLAGSYEQYF
TRBV7-6	TRBJ1-1	once	.	TGTGCCAGCAGCTTATTTCCGGGAGAAGTGAACACTGAAGCTTTCTTT	CASSLFPGEVNTEAFF
TRBV6-5	TRBJ1-1	.	TRBD1	TGTGCCAGCAGTCCCGGGACAGGGATGGACACTGAAGCTTTCTTT	CASSPGTGMDTEAFF
TRBV4-3	TRBJ2-1	medium-sized	TRBD2	TGCGCCAGCAGCCAAGGCACTAGCGGGAGCTACAATGAGCAGTTCTTC	CASSQGTSGSYNEQFF
TRBV9	TRBJ2-7	.	.	TGTGCCAGCAGCGCCTTGGACATGTCCTACGAGCAGTACTTC	CASSALDMSYEQYF
TRBV6-1	TRBJ1-5	.	.	TGTGCCAGCAAACTGACAGGATATAGCAATCAGCCCCAGCATTTT	CASKLTGYSNQPQHF
TRBV7-9	TRBJ1-2	few	.	TGTGCCAGCAGCTTACCAAGCCTTTATGGCTACACCTTC	CASSLPSLYGYTF
TRBV5-6	TRBJ1-4	.	TRBD1	TGTGCCAGCAGCCCCGGACAGGGGGCGCAAGCTAATGAAAAACTGTTTTTT	CASSPGQGAQANEKLFF
TRBV7-9	TRBJ2-1	once	.	TGTGCCAGCAGCTTAAACGGTGAGCAGTTCTTC	CASSLNGEQFF
TRBV11-2	TRBJ1-6	.	TRBD1	TGTGCCAGCAGCTTAGTTTGGGACAGCCCAAATTCACCCCTCCACTTT	CASSLVWDSPNSPLHF
TRBV19	TRBJ2-1	once	.	TGTGCCAGTAGTATAGAGTACAGGGTGAATGAGCAGTTCTTC	CASSIEYRVNEQFF
TRBV19	TRBJ1-1	.	.	TGTGCCAGTATTCGCCTAACTGAAGCTTTCTTT	CASIRLTEAFF
TRBV4-3	TRBJ1-2	.	TRBD1	TGCGCCAGCAGCCAAGATGACGGGACAGGGCATGGCTACACCTTC	CASSQDDGTGHGYTF
TRBV19	TRBJ1-4	.	.	TGTGCCAGTAGGGAGGGGGAAAAACTGTTTTTT	CASREGEKLFF
TRBV7-9	TRBJ1-1	.	.	TGTGCCAGCAGCTTAGAAGGCGGGAACACTGAAGCTTTCTTT	CASSLEGGNTEAFF
TRBV2	TRBJ2-7	.	TRBD1	TGTGCCAGCAAGAATGACCGGGACAGGGGGTTTGCCTACGAGCAGTACTTC	CASKNDRDRGFAYEQYF
TRBV15	TRBJ1-5	.	.	TGTGCCACCAGCAGAGATCGGAGTAGCAATCAGCCCCAGCATTTT	CATSRDRSSNQPQHF
TRBV4-1	TRBJ2-3	once	TRBD2	TGCGCCAGCAGCCAAGATCGTAAGAAGGGGACTAGCGGAAATACGCAGTATTTT	CASSQDRKKGTSGNTQYF
TRBV27	TRBJ1-6	.	TRBD1	TGTGCCAGCAGACCGGACAGGGGAGTTTCACCCCTCCACTTT	CASRPDRGVSPLHF